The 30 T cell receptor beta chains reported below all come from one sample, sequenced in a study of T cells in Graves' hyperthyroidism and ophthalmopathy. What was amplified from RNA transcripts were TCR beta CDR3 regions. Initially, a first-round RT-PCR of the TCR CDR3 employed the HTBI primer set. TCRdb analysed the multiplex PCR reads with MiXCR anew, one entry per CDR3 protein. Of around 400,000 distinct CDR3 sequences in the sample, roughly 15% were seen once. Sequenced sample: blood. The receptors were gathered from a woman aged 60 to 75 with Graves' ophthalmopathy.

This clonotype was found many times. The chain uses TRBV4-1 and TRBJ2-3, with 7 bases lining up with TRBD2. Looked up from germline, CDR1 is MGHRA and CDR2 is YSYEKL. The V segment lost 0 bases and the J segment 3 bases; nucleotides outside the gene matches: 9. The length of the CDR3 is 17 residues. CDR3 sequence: CASSQDHVGGPTDTQYF. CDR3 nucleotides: TGCGCCAGCAGCCAAGACCACGTGGGAGGGCCTACAGATACGCAGTATTTT.

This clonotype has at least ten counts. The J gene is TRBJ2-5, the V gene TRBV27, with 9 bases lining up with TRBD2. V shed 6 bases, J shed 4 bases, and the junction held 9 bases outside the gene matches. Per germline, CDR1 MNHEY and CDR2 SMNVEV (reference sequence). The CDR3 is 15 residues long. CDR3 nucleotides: TGTGCCAGCAGGCCAGCGGGGGGCGGGGGAGAGACCCAGTACTTC. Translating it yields CASRPAGGGGETQYF.

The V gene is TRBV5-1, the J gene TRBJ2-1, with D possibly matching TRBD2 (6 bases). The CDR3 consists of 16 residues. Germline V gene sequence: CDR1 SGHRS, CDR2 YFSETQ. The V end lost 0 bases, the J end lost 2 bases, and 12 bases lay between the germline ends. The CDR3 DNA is TGCGCCAGCAGCTTGGTGGCCGGGACTCCCTACAATGAGCAGTTCTTC. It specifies CASSLVAGTPYNEQFF. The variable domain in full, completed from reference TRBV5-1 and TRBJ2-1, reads KAGVTQTPRYLIKTRGQQVTLSCSPISGHRSVSWYQQTPGQGLQFLFEYFSETQRNKGNFPGRFSGRQFSNSRSEMNVSTLELGDSALYLCASSLVAGTPYNEQFFGPGTRLTVL.

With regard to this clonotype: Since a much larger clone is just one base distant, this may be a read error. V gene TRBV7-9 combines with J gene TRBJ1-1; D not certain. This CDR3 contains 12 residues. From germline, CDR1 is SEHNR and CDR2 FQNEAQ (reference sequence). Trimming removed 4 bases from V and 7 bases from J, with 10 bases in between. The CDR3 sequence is CASSSDSYEAFF. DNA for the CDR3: TGTGCCAGCAGCTCCGACTCGTATGAAGCTTTCTTT.

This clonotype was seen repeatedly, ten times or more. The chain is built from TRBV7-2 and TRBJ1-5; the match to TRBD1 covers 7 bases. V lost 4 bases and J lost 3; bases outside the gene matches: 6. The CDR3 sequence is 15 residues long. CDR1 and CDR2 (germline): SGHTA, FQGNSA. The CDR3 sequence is CASSYEQGLNQPQHF. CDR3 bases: TGTGCCAGCAGCTACGAACAGGGGCTCAATCAGCCCCAGCATTTT.

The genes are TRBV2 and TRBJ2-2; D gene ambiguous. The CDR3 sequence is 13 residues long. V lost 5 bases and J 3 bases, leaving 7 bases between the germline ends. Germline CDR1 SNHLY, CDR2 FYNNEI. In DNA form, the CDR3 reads TGTGCCAGCAGTATGCTGGACACCGGGGAGCTGTTTTTT. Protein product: CASSMLDTGELFF.

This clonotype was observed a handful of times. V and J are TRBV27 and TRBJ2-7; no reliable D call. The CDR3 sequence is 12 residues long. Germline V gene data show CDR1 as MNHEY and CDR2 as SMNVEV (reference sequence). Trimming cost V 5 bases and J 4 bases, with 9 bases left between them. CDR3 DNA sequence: TGTGCCAGCAGTGCCACCCTTTACGAGCAGTACTTC. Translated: CASSATLYEQYF.

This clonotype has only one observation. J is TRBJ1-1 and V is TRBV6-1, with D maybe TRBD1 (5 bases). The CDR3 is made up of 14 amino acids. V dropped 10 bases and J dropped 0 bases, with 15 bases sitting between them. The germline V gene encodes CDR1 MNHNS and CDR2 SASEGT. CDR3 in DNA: TGTGCCATCGGGAGGGGCGGTATGAACACTGAAGCTTTCTTT. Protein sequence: CAIGRGGMNTEAFF.

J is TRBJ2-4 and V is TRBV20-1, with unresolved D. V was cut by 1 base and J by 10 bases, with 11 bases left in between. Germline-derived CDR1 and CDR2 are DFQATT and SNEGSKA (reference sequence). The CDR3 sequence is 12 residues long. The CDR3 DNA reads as TGCAGTGCTAGAGGGGCGGTGGGAATTCAGTACTTC. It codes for CSARGAVGIQYF.

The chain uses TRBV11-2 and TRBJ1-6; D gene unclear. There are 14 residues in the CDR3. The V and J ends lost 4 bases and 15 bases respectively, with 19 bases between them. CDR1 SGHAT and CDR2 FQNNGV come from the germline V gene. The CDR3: CASSSTETPSVLHF. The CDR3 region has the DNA TGTGCCAGCAGCTCTACCGAGACCCCTTCGGTCCTCCACTTT.

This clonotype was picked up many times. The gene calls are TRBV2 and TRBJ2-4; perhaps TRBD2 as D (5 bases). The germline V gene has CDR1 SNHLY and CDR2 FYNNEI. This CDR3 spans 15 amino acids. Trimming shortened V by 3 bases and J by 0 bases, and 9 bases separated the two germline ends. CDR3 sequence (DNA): TGTGCCAGCAGTGACGGGGAGTTAGCCAAAAACATTCAGTACTTC. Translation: CASSDGELAKNIQYF.

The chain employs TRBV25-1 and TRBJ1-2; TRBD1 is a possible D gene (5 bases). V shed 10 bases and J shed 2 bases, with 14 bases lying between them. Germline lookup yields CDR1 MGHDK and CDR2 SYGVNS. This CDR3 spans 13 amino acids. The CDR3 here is CATHGAQNYGYTF. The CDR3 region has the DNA TGTGCCACTCATGGGGCGCAAAACTATGGCTACACCTTC.

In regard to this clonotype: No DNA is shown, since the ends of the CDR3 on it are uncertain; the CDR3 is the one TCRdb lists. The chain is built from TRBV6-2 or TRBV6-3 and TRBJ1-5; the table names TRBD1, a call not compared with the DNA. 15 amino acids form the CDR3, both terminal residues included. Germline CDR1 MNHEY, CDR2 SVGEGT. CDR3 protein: CASSSSTGGNQPQHF.

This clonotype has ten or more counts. The CDR3 protein is CASSWGSGANVLTF. The CDR3 DNA follows: TGCGCCAGCAGCTGGGGTTCTGGGGCCAACGTCCTGACTTTC. This chain uses TRBV5-1 with TRBJ2-6; D unclear. The CDR3 runs to 14 residues. V lost 3 bases and J 1 base, leaving 5 bases between the germline ends. Looked up from germline, CDR1 is SGHRS and CDR2 is YFSETQ. Filled out from reference TRBV5-1 and TRBJ2-6, the complete variable domain reads KAGVTQTPRYLIKTRGQQVTLSCSPISGHRSVSWYQQTPGQGLQFLFEYFSETQRNKGNFPGRFSGRQFSNSRSEMNVSTLELGDSALYLCASSWGSGANVLTFGAGSRLTVL.

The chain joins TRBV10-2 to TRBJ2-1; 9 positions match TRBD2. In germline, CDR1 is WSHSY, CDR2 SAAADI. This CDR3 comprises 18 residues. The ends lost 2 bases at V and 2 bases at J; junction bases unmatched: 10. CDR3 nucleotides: TGCGCCAGCAGTGAGAGGGAGTTCGCGGGAGGGCCCTACAATGAGCAGTTCTTC. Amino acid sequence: CASSEREFAGGPYNEQFF.

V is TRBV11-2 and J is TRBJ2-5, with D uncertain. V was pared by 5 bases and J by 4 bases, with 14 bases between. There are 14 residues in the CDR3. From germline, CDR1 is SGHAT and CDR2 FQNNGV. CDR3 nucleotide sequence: TGTGCCAGCAGCCGAAGGGTCGACCGAGAGACCCAGTACTTC. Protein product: CASSRRVDRETQYF.

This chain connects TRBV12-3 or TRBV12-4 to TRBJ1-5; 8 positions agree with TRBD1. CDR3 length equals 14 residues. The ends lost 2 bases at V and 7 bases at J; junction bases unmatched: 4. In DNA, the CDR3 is TGTGCCAGCAGTTTAACGACAGGGGAACAGCCCCAGCATTTT. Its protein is CASSLTTGEQPQHF.

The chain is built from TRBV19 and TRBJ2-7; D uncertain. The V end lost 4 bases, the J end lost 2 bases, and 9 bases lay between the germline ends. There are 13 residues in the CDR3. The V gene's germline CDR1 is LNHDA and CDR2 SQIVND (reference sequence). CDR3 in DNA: TGTGCCAGTAGTACTGCGGCTGCCTACGAGCAGTACTTC. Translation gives CASSTAAAYEQYF.

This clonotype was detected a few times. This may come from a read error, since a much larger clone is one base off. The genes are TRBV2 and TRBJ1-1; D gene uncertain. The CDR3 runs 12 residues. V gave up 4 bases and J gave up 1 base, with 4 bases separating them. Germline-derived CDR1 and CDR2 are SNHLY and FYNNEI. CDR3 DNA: TGTGCCAGCAGTGTTAAGAACACTGAAGCTTTCTTT. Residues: CASSVKNTEAFF.

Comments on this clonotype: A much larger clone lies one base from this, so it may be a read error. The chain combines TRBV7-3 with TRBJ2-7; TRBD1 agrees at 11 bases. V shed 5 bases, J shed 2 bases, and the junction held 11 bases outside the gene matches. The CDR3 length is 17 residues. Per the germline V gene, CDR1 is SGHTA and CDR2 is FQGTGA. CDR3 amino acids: CASSRTGGPLGTYEQYF. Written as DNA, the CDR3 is TGTGCCAGCAGCAGGACAGGGGGCCCTCTTGGGACCTACGAGCAGTACTTC.

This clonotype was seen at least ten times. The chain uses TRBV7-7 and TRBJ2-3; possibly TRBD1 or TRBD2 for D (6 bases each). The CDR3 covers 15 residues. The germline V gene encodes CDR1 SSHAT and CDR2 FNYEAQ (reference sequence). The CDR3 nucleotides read TGTGCTAGTCAATCTTGGGGGGCAAGCACAGATACGCAGTATTTT. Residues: CASQSWGASTDTQYF.

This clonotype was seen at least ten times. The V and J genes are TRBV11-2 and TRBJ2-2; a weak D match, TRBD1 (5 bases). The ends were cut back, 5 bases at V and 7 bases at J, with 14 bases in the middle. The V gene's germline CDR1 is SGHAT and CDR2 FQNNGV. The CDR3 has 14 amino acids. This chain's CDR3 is CASSANRGGGELFF. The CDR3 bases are TGTGCCAGCAGCGCCAATAGGGGTGGCGGGGAGCTGTTTTTT.

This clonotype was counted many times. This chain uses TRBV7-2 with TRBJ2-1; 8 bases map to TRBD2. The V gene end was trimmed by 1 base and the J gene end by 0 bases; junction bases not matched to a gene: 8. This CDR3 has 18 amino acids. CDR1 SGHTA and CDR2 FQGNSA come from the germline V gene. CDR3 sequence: CASSLGLAGGGSYNEQFF. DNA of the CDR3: TGTGCCAGCAGCTTAGGCTTGGCGGGAGGAGGCTCCTACAATGAGCAGTTCTTC.

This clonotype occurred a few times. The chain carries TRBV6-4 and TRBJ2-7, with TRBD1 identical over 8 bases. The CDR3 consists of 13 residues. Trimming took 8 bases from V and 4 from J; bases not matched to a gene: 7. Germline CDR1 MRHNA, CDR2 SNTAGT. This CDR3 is CASLRDRSYEQYF. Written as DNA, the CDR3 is TGTGCCAGCCTCCGGGACAGGTCGTACGAGCAGTACTTC.

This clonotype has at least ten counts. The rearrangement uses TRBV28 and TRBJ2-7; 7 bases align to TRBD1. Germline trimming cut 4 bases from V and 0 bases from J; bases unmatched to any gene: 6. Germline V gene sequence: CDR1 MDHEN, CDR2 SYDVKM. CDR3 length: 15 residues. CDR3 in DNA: TGTGCCAGCAGTTCAGGACAGGAGAGCTCCTACGAGCAGTACTTC. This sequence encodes CASSSGQESSYEQYF.

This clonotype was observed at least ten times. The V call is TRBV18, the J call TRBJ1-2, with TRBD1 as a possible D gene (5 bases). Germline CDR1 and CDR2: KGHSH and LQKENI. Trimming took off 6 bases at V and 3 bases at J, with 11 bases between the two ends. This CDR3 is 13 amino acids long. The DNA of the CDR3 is TGTGCCAGCTCCCCCACGACAGACTATGGCTACACCTTC. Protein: CASSPTTDYGYTF.

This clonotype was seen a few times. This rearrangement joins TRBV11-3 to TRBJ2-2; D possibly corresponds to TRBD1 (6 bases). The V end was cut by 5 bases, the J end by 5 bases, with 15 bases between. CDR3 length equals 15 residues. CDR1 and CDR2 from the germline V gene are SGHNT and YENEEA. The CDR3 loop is CASSRQQGGTGELFF. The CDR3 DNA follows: TGTGCCAGCAGCCGGCAACAGGGCGGAACCGGGGAGCTGTTTTTT.

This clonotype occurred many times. CDR3 in amino acids: CASSKLSGRRADTQYF. In DNA, the CDR3 is TGCGCCAGCAGTAAGCTTAGCGGGAGACGAGCAGATACGCAGTATTTT. The rearrangement uses TRBV5-1 and TRBJ2-3; 9 bases agree with TRBD2. V was clipped by 5 bases and J by 4 bases; unmatched bases: 11. The CDR3 has 16 residues. The germline V gene has CDR1 SGHRS and CDR2 YFSETQ.

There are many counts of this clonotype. The DNA for the CDR3 is TGTGCCAGCAGTGAAAAGGCAGGTGGGTCCTACAATGAGCAGTTCTTC. This sequence encodes CASSEKAGGSYNEQFF. The chain joins TRBV2 to TRBJ2-1; D is ambiguous. CDR3 length: 16 residues. V lost 2 bases to trimming and J lost 1 base, with 12 bases between them. Per germline, CDR1 SNHLY and CDR2 FYNNEI.

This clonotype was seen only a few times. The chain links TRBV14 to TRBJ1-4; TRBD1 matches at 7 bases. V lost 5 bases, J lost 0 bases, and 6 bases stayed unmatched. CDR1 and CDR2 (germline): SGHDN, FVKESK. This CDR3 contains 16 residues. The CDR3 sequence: CASSARQGPTNEKLFF. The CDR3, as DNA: TGTGCCAGCAGCGCACGACAGGGCCCAACTAATGAAAAACTGTTTTTT.